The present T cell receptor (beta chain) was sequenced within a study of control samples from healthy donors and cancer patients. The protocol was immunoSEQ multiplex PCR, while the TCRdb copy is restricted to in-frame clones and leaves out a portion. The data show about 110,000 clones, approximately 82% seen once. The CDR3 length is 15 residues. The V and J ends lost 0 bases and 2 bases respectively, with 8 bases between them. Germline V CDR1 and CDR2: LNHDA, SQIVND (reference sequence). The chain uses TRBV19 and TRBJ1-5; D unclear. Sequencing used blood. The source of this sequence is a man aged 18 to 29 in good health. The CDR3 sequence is CASSIEGSRNQPQHF. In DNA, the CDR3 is TGTGCCAGTAGTATAGAGGGCTCCCGCAATCAGCCCCAGCATTTT. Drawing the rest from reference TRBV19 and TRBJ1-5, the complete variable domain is DGGITQSPKYLFRKEGQNVTLSCEQNLNHDAMYWYRQDPGQGLRLIYYSQIVNDFQKGDIAEGYSVSREKKESFPLTVTSAQKNPTAFYLCASSIEGSRNQPQHFGDGTRLSIL.